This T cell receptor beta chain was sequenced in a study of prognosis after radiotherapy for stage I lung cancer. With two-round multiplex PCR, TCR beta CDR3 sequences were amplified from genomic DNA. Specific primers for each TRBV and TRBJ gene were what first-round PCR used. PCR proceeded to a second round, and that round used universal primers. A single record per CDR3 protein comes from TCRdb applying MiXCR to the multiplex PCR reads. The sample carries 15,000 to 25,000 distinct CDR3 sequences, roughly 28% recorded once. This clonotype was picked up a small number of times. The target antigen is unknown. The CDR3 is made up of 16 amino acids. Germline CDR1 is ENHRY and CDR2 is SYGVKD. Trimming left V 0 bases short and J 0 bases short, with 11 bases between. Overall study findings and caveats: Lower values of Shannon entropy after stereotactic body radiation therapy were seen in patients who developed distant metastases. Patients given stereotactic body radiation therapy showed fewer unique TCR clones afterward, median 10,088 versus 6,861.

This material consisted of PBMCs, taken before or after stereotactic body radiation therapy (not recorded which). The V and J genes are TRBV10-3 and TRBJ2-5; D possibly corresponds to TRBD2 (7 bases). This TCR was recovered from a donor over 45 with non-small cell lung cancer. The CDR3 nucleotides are TGTGCCATCAGTGAGTCGAGGGGGGGGTACCAAGAGACCCAGTACTTC. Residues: CAISESRGGYQETQYF.